These 9 T cell receptor beta chains were sequenced from one sample in a study of T cell responses to AZD1222 COVID-19 vaccine. TCRdb's table, derived via immunoSEQ multiplex PCR, lists solely in-frame clones and lacks some. In the table there are some 140,000 clones, around 90% of which are singletons. The sample in question was peripheral blood, obtained on day 0 of AZD1222 vaccination. The receptors stem from an adult in good health.

The chain combines TRBV6-7 with TRBJ2-2; no clear D gene. TRBV6-7 is labeled an ORF, and its function is uncertain. This CDR3 has 16 residues. Trimming took 8 bases from V and 1 from J, leaving 17 bases between them. CDR3 loop: CASHHQGNGNTGELFF. The CDR3 nucleotides are TGTGCCAGCCATCACCAAGGGAACGGGAACACCGGGGAGCTGTTTTTT.

This chain uses TRBV2 with TRBJ2-2, with 10 bases fitting TRBD1. After removal of 8 bases from V and 7 bases from J, the junction contained 7 bases not matched to a gene. The germline gives CDR1 SNHLY, CDR2 FYNNEI. The CDR3 runs 14 residues. The DNA for the CDR3 is TGTGCCAGCCACAGACAGGGGGCGGTCGGGGAGCTGTTTTTT. Protein sequence: CASHRQGAVGELFF.

The CDR3 nucleotides are TGTGCCTGGAGTGAGGGAGTCAGGGCAAACTATGGCTACACCTTC. Translated, it gives CAWSEGVRANYGYTF. This chain joins TRBV30 and TRBJ1-2, with D maybe TRBD1 (5 bases). CDR1 is GTSNPN and CDR2 is SVGIG in the germline V gene (reference sequence). The V gene lost 1 base and the J gene lost 2 bases, with 14 bases spanning the gap. CDR3 length equals 15 residues. Supplemented by reference TRBV30 and TRBJ1-2, the full variable domain reads SQTIHQWPATLVQPVGSPLSLECTVEGTSNPNLYWYRQAAGRGLQLLFYSVGIGQISSEVPQNLSASRPQDRQFILSSKKLLLSDSGFYLCAWSEGVRANYGYTFGSGTRLTVV.

The rearrangement joins TRBV6-1 to TRBJ2-6, with D unclear. With 3 bases removed from V and 1 base from J, the gap between germline ends came to 7 bases. The CDR3 runs to 15 residues. Germline V gives CDR1 MNHNS, CDR2 SASEGT. CDR3 DNA sequence: TGTGCCAGCAGTGAGTCCCAGTCTGGGGCCAACGTCCTGACTTTC. Translated: CASSESQSGANVLTF.

V and J are TRBV7-2 and TRBJ2-7; D might be TRBD2 (6 bases). With 2 bases removed from V and 5 bases from J, the gap between germline ends came to 16 bases. Germline CDR1 is SGHTA and CDR2 is FQGNSA. The CDR3 extends over 15 amino acids. The CDR3 DNA reads TGTGCCAGCAGCTTAAGGCGGGATCCGCTCGACGAGCAGTACTTC. Amino acid sequence: CASSLRRDPLDEQYF.

The CDR3 sequence is CASSPLPLTFTEAFF. The CDR3 DNA reads as TGTGCCAGCAGTCCTTTGCCACTGACATTCACTGAAGCTTTCTTT. The chain has TRBV14 and TRBJ1-1; no definite D call. Per germline, CDR1 SGHDN and CDR2 FVKESK. V was shortened by 6 bases and J by 4 bases, with 18 bases between the two germline ends. This CDR3 is built from 15 residues.

The rearrangement uses TRBV7-8 and TRBJ1-2, with 9 nucleotides matching TRBD1. This CDR3 region has 14 residues. The V gene's germline CDR1 is SGHVS and CDR2 FQNEAQ. Losses at the gene ends were 5 bases for V and 8 bases for J; bases not matched to a gene: 9. CDR3 sequence: CASSPRTGAEGYTF. CDR3 DNA sequence: TGTGCCAGCAGCCCGAGGACAGGGGCGGAGGGCTACACCTTC.

V gene TRBV7-2 combines with J gene TRBJ2-6; TRBD1 is a possible D gene (6 bases). Between the trimmed V and J ends, which lost 3 bases and 2 bases, there was a span of 11 bases. The CDR3 has 16 amino acids. Germline CDR1 SGHTA, CDR2 FQGNSA. The CDR3 sequence is CASSFQGLTGANVLTF. The CDR3 region has the DNA TGTGCCAGCAGCTTTCAGGGGCTAACTGGGGCCAACGTCCTGACTTTC.

The CDR3 protein is CASNRQSNQPQHF. The DNA for the CDR3 is TGTGCCAGCAACCGACAGTCAAATCAGCCCCAGCATTTT. The genes are TRBV6-5 and TRBJ1-5, with D tentatively TRBD1 (5 bases). Trimming stripped 7 bases from V and 4 bases from J, with 11 bases between. The CDR3 is 13 residues long. Germline V gene sequence: CDR1 MNHEY, CDR2 SVGAGI.